A selection of T cell receptor beta chains follows, all from one sample in a study of CD8+ T cells in alopecia areata. Generated by immunoSEQ multiplex PCR, the TCRdb table keeps only in-frame clones and is missing some. The data contain roughly 200,000 clones, around two fifths of them singletons. The sample consisted of CD4+ T cells sorted from blood, taken around week 34, from a patient treated with tofacitinib. The source is a human donor with alopecia areata. Both conserved end residues are part of each CDR3. D genes are given only for firm matches. Clone size appears in some rows only: once, few, many, or a class for an expanded clone.

clone size: NA
V gene: TRBV6-6
J gene: TRBJ2-2
D gene: NA
CDR3 protein: CASSPHQGQGELFF
CDR3 DNA: TGTGCCAGCAGTCCACACCAGGGTCAGGGGGAGCTGTTTTTT

clone size: NA
V gene: TRBV7-9
J gene: TRBJ2-3
D gene: TRBD1
CDR3 protein: CASSAPPGTGKADTQYF
CDR3 DNA: TGTGCCAGCAGCGCTCCACCCGGGACAGGGAAGGCAGATACGCAGTATTTT

clone size: NA
V gene: TRBV5-4
J gene: TRBJ2-5
D gene: NA
CDR3 protein: CASSLIHPGPGETQYF
CDR3 DNA: TGTGCCAGCAGCTTGATCCACCCAGGGCCCGGCGAGACCCAGTACTTC

clone size: NA
V gene: TRBV7-9
J gene: TRBJ1-2
D gene: NA
CDR3 protein: CASSPGVTNYGYTF
CDR3 DNA: TGTGCCAGCAGCCCCGGAGTAACTAACTATGGCTACACCTTC

clone size: NA
V gene: TRBV27
J gene: TRBJ1-5
D gene: TRBD1
CDR3 protein: CASSYQGASNQPQHF
CDR3 DNA: TGTGCCAGCAGTTACCAGGGGGCGTCCAATCAGCCCCAGCATTTT

clone size: few
V gene: TRBV29-1
J gene: TRBJ2-1
D gene: NA
CDR3 protein: CSVAVYNEQFF
CDR3 DNA: TGCAGCGTTGCGGTGTACAATGAGCAGTTCTTC

clone size: NA
V gene: TRBV29-1
J gene: TRBJ1-2
D gene: TRBD1
CDR3 protein: CSVVGQVEGYTF
CDR3 DNA: TGCAGCGTTGTAGGACAGGTAGAAGGCTACACCTTC

clone size: few
V gene: TRBV19
J gene: TRBJ2-5
D gene: TRBD1
CDR3 protein: CAAGGAYGETQYF
CDR3 DNA: TGTGCCGCAGGGGGCGCGTATGGAGAGACCCAGTACTTC

clone size: many
V gene: TRBV5-4
J gene: TRBJ2-3
D gene: TRBD2
CDR3 protein: CASSLAGRTDTQYF
CDR3 DNA: TGTGCCAGCAGCTTAGCGGGGCGCACAGATACGCAGTATTTT

clone size: NA
V gene: TRBV4-1
J gene: TRBJ2-1
D gene: NA
CDR3 protein: CASSQPRAIWNTEQFF
CDR3 DNA: TGCGCCAGCAGCCAACCTAGGGCCATCTGGAACACTGAGCAGTTCTTC

clone size: NA
V gene: TRBV5-1
J gene: TRBJ1-5
D gene: TRBD1
CDR3 protein: CASSVAGTGYSDSNQPQHF
CDR3 DNA: TGCGCCAGCAGCGTGGCGGGGACAGGGTATAGTGATAGCAATCAGCCCCAGCATTTT

clone size: NA
V gene: TRBV27
J gene: TRBJ2-7
D gene: TRBD1
CDR3 protein: CASSMQGAPPYEQYF
CDR3 DNA: TGTGCCAGCAGCATGCAGGGGGCCCCTCCCTACGAGCAGTACTTC

clone size: NA
V gene: TRBV5-1
J gene: TRBJ2-3
D gene: TRBD1
CDR3 protein: CASSFIQGALPDTQYF
CDR3 DNA: TGCGCCAGCAGCTTCATACAGGGGGCCCTACCGGATACGCAGTATTTT

clone size: NA
V gene: TRBV5-1
J gene: TRBJ2-1
D gene: TRBD2
CDR3 protein: CASSLWLAGDNEQFF
CDR3 DNA: TGCGCCAGCAGCTTGTGGCTAGCGGGAGACAATGAGCAGTTCTTC

clone size: NA
V gene: TRBV10-3
J gene: TRBJ2-4
D gene: NA
CDR3 protein: CAISEDSKNIQYF
CDR3 DNA: TGTGCCATCAGTGAGGACAGTAAAAACATTCAGTACTTC

clone size: NA
V gene: TRBV7-9
J gene: TRBJ1-1
D gene: NA
CDR3 protein: CASSFGRDRAEAFF
CDR3 DNA: TGTGCCAGCAGCTTCGGACGAGACCGCGCTGAAGCTTTCTTT

clone size: NA
V gene: TRBV30
J gene: TRBJ1-5
D gene: NA
CDR3 protein: CAWSAPAGRRVGQPQHF
CDR3 DNA: TGTGCCTGGAGTGCCCCGGCCGGACGCAGGGTGGGTCAGCCCCAGCATTTT

clone size: NA
V gene: TRBV9
J gene: TRBJ2-1
D gene: TRBD2
CDR3 protein: CASSRLATNDEQFF
CDR3 DNA: TGTGCCAGCAGTAGACTAGCGACAAACGATGAGCAGTTCTTC

clone size: few
V gene: TRBV2
J gene: TRBJ1-4
D gene: NA
CDR3 protein: CASSERDPNEKLFF
CDR3 DNA: TGTGCCAGCAGTGAAAGGGACCCGAATGAAAAACTGTTTTTT

clone size: once
V gene: TRBV11-2
J gene: TRBJ2-2
D gene: NA
CDR3 protein: CASIQTVTNTGELFF
CDR3 DNA: TGTGCCAGCATCCAGACAGTGACGAACACCGGGGAGCTGTTTTTT

clone size: NA
V gene: TRBV9
J gene: TRBJ2-5
D gene: TRBD2
CDR3 protein: CASSPKAGIQETQYF
CDR3 DNA: TGTGCCAGCAGCCCAAAAGCGGGGATCCAAGAGACCCAGTACTTC

clone size: few
V gene: TRBV5-1
J gene: TRBJ1-5
D gene: TRBD1
CDR3 protein: CASSLEGTGDQPQHF
CDR3 DNA: TGCGCCAGCAGCTTGGAAGGGACAGGGGATCAGCCCCAGCATTTT

clone size: few
V gene: TRBV7-7
J gene: TRBJ2-7
D gene: TRBD1
CDR3 protein: CASSPGTGQPYEQYF
CDR3 DNA: TGTGCTAGCAGCCCCGGGACAGGACAACCCTACGAGCAGTACTTC

clone size: few
V gene: TRBV30
J gene: TRBJ1-2
D gene: NA
CDR3 protein: CASALPRGYTF
CDR3 DNA: TGTGCCTCGGCCCTACCCAGGGGCTACACCTTC

clone size: NA
V gene: TRBV5-1
J gene: TRBJ2-7
D gene: TRBD1
CDR3 protein: CASSSGQGLSYEQYF
CDR3 DNA: TGCGCCAGCAGCTCTGGACAGGGTCTTTCCTACGAGCAGTACTTC

clone size: few
V gene: TRBV30
J gene: TRBJ1-2
D gene: NA
CDR3 protein: CAWSAPRYKSGGRRGYTF
CDR3 DNA: TGTGCCTGGAGTGCCCCCCGATACAAATCCGGGGGACGTAGAGGCTACACCTTC

clone size: few
V gene: TRBV5-4
J gene: TRBJ1-1
D gene: TRBD1
CDR3 protein: CASSLGDRNTEAFF
CDR3 DNA: TGTGCCAGCAGCTTGGGGGACAGGAACACTGAAGCTTTCTTT

clone size: NA
V gene: TRBV5-1
J gene: TRBJ1-1
D gene: NA
CDR3 protein: CASRLVSNLNTEAFF
CDR3 DNA: TGCGCCAGCAGACTGGTCTCCAACCTGAACACTGAAGCTTTCTTT

clone size: NA
V gene: TRBV2
J gene: TRBJ1-4
D gene: NA
CDR3 protein: CASSRRRGDNEKLFF
CDR3 DNA: TGTGCCAGCAGCCGCAGAAGGGGGGATAATGAAAAACTGTTTTTT

clone size: NA
V gene: TRBV10-2
J gene: TRBJ1-5
D gene: NA
CDR3 protein: CASSESDSNQPQHF
CDR3 DNA: TGCGCCAGCAGTGAGTCTGATAGCAATCAGCCCCAGCATTTT

clone size: few
V gene: TRBV14
J gene: TRBJ2-7
D gene: NA
CDR3 protein: CASSGKRYEQYF
CDR3 DNA: TGTGCCAGCAGCGGCAAGAGATACGAGCAGTACTTC

clone size: few
V gene: TRBV29-1
J gene: TRBJ1-2
D gene: NA
CDR3 protein: CSVVTEGFGGYTF
CDR3 DNA: TGCAGCGTTGTGACAGAGGGGTTTGGTGGCTACACCTTC

clone size: NA
V gene: TRBV5-1
J gene: TRBJ2-5
D gene: NA
CDR3 protein: CASSLEGIQYF
CDR3 DNA: TGCGCCAGCAGCTTGGAGGGGATCCAGTACTTC

clone size: few
V gene: TRBV5-1
J gene: TRBJ2-5
D gene: TRBD2
CDR3 protein: CASRRGEVVETQYF
CDR3 DNA: TGCGCCAGCAGGCGGGGGGAAGTGGTAGAGACCCAGTACTTC

clone size: NA
V gene: TRBV30
J gene: TRBJ2-5
D gene: NA
CDR3 protein: CAWSVRRGSETQYF
CDR3 DNA: TGTGCCTGGAGTGTACGGAGGGGCTCAGAGACCCAGTACTTC

clone size: few
V gene: TRBV5-4
J gene: TRBJ2-7
D gene: NA
CDR3 protein: CASSSFFSYEQYF
CDR3 DNA: TGTGCCAGCAGCTCTTTCTTCTCCTACGAGCAGTACTTC

clone size: NA
V gene: TRBV5-1
J gene: TRBJ2-1
D gene: TRBD1
CDR3 protein: CASSLQGAYNEQFF
CDR3 DNA: TGCGCCAGCAGCTTACAGGGGGCCTACAATGAGCAGTTCTTC

clone size: few
V gene: TRBV5-1
J gene: TRBJ2-5
D gene: TRBD2
CDR3 protein: CASSLSGASRETQYF
CDR3 DNA: TGCGCCAGCAGCTTAAGCGGGGCCTCCAGGGAGACCCAGTACTTC

clone size: NA
V gene: TRBV20-1
J gene: TRBJ2-1
D gene: NA
CDR3 protein: CSVDGRNEQFF
CDR3 DNA: TGCAGTGTGGACGGACGGAATGAGCAGTTCTTC

clone size: few
V gene: TRBV29-1
J gene: TRBJ2-7
D gene: TRBD1
CDR3 protein: CSIQDRGRGIHEQYF
CDR3 DNA: TGCAGCATCCAGGACAGGGGGCGCGGTATACACGAGCAGTACTTC

clone size: NA
V gene: TRBV30
J gene: TRBJ1-2
D gene: NA
CDR3 protein: CAWSRHGYTF
CDR3 DNA: TGTGCCTGGAGCCGGCACGGCTACACCTTC

clone size: NA
V gene: TRBV18
J gene: TRBJ1-2
D gene: TRBD1
CDR3 protein: CASSPGQGRDYGYTF
CDR3 DNA: TGTGCCAGCTCACCAGGACAGGGGCGCGACTATGGCTACACCTTC

clone size: few
V gene: TRBV4-1
J gene: TRBJ2-3
D gene: TRBD2
CDR3 protein: CASSQAGGKQYF
CDR3 DNA: TGCGCCAGCAGCCAAGCGGGAGGAAAGCAGTATTTT

clone size: few
V gene: TRBV15
J gene: TRBJ2-7
D gene: NA
CDR3 protein: CATSSRDTEQYF
CDR3 DNA: TGTGCCACCAGCAGCCGGGACACCGAGCAGTACTTC

clone size: NA
V gene: TRBV6-5
J gene: TRBJ1-2
D gene: TRBD1
CDR3 protein: CASRGQATANYGYTF
CDR3 DNA: TGTGCCAGCAGGGGACAGGCGACAGCTAACTATGGCTACACCTTC

clone size: NA
V gene: TRBV19
J gene: TRBJ1-5
D gene: NA
CDR3 protein: CASSIPGNNQPQHF
CDR3 DNA: TGTGCCAGTAGTATTCCGGGAAACAATCAGCCCCAGCATTTT

clone size: few
V gene: TRBV29-1
J gene: TRBJ2-5
D gene: TRBD1
CDR3 protein: CSADGTAQETQYF
CDR3 DNA: TGCAGCGCCGACGGGACAGCACAAGAGACCCAGTACTTC

clone size: few
V gene: TRBV29-1
J gene: TRBJ2-1
D gene: NA
CDR3 protein: CSVEKSSYNEQFF
CDR3 DNA: TGCAGCGTTGAGAAGAGCTCCTACAATGAGCAGTTCTTC

clone size: NA
V gene: TRBV27
J gene: TRBJ2-1
D gene: NA
CDR3 protein: CASTETGWRDEQFF
CDR3 DNA: TGTGCCAGCACCGAAACCGGCTGGAGGGATGAGCAGTTCTTC

clone size: NA
V gene: TRBV18
J gene: TRBJ2-3
D gene: NA
CDR3 protein: CASSQDGRTDTQYF
CDR3 DNA: TGTGCCAGCTCACAGGACGGTCGCACAGATACGCAGTATTTT